Listed below are T cell receptor beta chains from one sample, sequenced in a study of T-cell memory formation after mild COVID-19. TCRdb fed the 5' RACE reads into MiXCR, producing one record per CDR3 protein. Of 470,000 or so distinct CDR3 sequences in the sample, approximately 25% were seen once. The sample taken for sequencing was PBMCs or a T cell subset sorted from them (not recorded which). These receptors originate from an adult woman who had mild COVID-19 (a few samples of this study predate the infection). Cell type and time point are not known. Each CDR3 is given without its conserved first and last residue. The order of the fields is V gene, J gene, CDR3 protein.

TRBV6-2/TRBV6-3	TRBJ2-1	ASTGGTAYNEQF
TRBV20-1	TRBJ2-1	SARLVRGAISEQF
TRBV4-1	TRBJ2-7	ASKRTGGMEQY
TRBV29-1	TRBJ2-1	SFRLTYNEQF
TRBV20-1	TRBJ2-7	SVWGGSSYEQY
TRBV7-2	TRBJ2-7	ASSSTPGQGLYEQY
TRBV12-3/TRBV12-4	TRBJ2-5	ASSLIETQY
TRBV3-1	TRBJ1-1	ASSQELVRDTEAF
TRBV29-1	TRBJ2-7	SGKSGSSYEQY
TRBV10-3	TRBJ2-6	AISIGRGFYSGANVLT
TRBV7-2	TRBJ2-4	ASSSPWQSAVASKNIQY
TRBV20-1	TRBJ2-2	SARDLKEGTGELF
TRBV7-9	TRBJ2-5	ASSSRQGGMETQY
TRBV4-2	TRBJ2-7	ASSQATGRFTGQIYEQY
TRBV14	TRBJ2-3	ASSQPPGLVGSDTQY
TRBV5-1	TRBJ1-1	ASSTGSGGTEAF
TRBV12-3/TRBV12-4	TRBJ2-7	ASSRGYYEQY
TRBV5-1	TRBJ2-5	ASSPQSGGKTQY
TRBV2	TRBJ1-1	ASSESEVGVTEAF
TRBV7-9	TRBJ2-7	ASSPRDRAPYEQY
TRBV5-1	TRBJ2-4	ASSMGVGTRDIQY